The rows below give T cell receptor beta chains drawn from one sample of a study of STAT5B mutations in CD4+ large granular lymphocyte leukemia. The protocol was immunoSEQ multiplex PCR, while the TCRdb copy is restricted to in-frame clones and leaves out a portion. The table records fewer than 40,000 clones, around 80% of them present only once. Sequencing was done on a sample of CD4+ T cells from blood buffy coats. The receptors stem from a human donor in good health. CDR3s include the opening cysteine and the closing phenylalanine or tryptophan. D genes are given only for firm matches. Clone size is shown for a subset of rows, as once, few, many or a class of expanded clone.

size | J | V | D | DNA | CDR3
- | TRBJ1-1 | TRBV5-6 | - | TGTGCCAGCAGCAACGAGATGGGGGTGATGAACACTGAAGCTTTCTTT | CASSNEMGVMNTEAFF
- | TRBJ1-2 | TRBV5-4 | TRBD1 | TGTGCCAGCAGCTTGGGGGACAGGGGGCCCGGGGGGTATGGCTACACCTTC | CASSLGDRGPGGYGYTF
- | TRBJ1-2 | TRBV29-1 | TRBD1 | TGCAGCGCCACGGACAGGGAGTATGGCTACACCTTC | CSATDREYGYTF
- | TRBJ1-2 | TRBV18 | - | TGTGCCAGCTCACCACGTGTAGGTGGATCACTCTATGGCTACACCTTC | CASSPRVGGSLYGYTF
- | TRBJ2-7 | TRBV25-1 | TRBD1 | TGTGCCAGCAGTGCGACAGGGGGAATGTCCGAGCAGTACTTC | CASSATGGMSEQYF
few | TRBJ2-1 | TRBV5-6 | TRBD2 | TGTGCCAGCAGCTATCTAGCGGGAGGAGGATACAATGAGCAGTTCTTC | CASSYLAGGGYNEQFF
- | TRBJ2-1 | TRBV6-1 | - | TGTGCCAGCAACTCCGCAGGGGCCTACAATGAGCAGTTCTTC | CASNSAGAYNEQFF
- | TRBJ1-1 | TRBV7-9 | TRBD1 | TGTGCCAGCAGCTTGGGCCGGACAGGGCTGAACACTGAAGCTTTCTTT | CASSLGRTGLNTEAFF
- | TRBJ2-7 | TRBV27 | - | TGTGCCAGCAGTTTATTACGGGACCTAGGGGGCTACGAGCAGTACTTC | CASSLLRDLGGYEQYF
- | TRBJ1-4 | TRBV9 | TRBD1 | TGTGCCAGCAGCGCTTCAGCCGGGACAGGGGGCGAAGGAACTAATGAAAAACTGTTTTTT | CASSASAGTGGEGTNEKLFF
- | TRBJ2-2 | TRBV14 | - | TGTGCCAGCAGCTCACGTAACGAGGGGGAGCTGTTTTTT | CASSSRNEGELFF
- | TRBJ1-1 | TRBV20-1 | - | TGCAGTGCTGGCCGCCGGGAAGCTTTCTTT | CSAGRREAFF
few | TRBJ1-1 | TRBV30 | - | TGTGCCTGGAAGGGGGGGCAAGGGGAAGCTTTCTTT | CAWKGGQGEAFF
once | TRBJ2-1 | TRBV30 | - | TGTGCCTGGATCTCTAGCTCCTACAATGAGCAGTTCTTC | CAWISSSYNEQFF
- | TRBJ2-1 | TRBV5-1 | TRBD1 | TGCGCCAGCAGTTGGACAGGGGGACACTACAATGAGCAGTTCTTC | CASSWTGGHYNEQFF
- | TRBJ2-6 | TRBV27 | - | TGTGCCAGCGGGGGGACCTGGGTGCCCCTATCTGGGGCCAACGTCCTGACTTTC | CASGGTWVPLSGANVLTF